Presented here are 21 T cell receptor beta chains from one specimen sequenced in a study of CD8 T cells in ankylosing spondylitis. One entry per CDR3 protein, called by TCRdb with MiXCR from the 5' RACE reads. The repertoire includes a few hundred thousand distinct CDR3 sequences, approximately 10% of them detected once, and roughly 9% sits in the top ten. What was sequenced was blood, either unsorted or a sorted T cell fraction (not recorded which). These receptors were collected from a female donor with ankylosing spondylitis or in good health (not recorded which).

In this sample, this clonotype turned up many times. The junction does not match germline at one end; this may be a read error. V gene TRBV12-3 or TRBV12-4 combines with J gene TRBJ2-3; 11 bases are shared with TRBD2. The CDR3 covers 14 residues. DNA of the CDR3: TGTGCCAGCAGTATAGCGGGGGGGTCCGGTACGCAGTATTTT. Amino acid sequence: CASSIAGGSGTQYF.

This clonotype was observed many times. The chain recombines TRBV5-6 with TRBJ2-7, with D possibly being TRBD2 (7 bases). The V end lost 4 bases, the J end lost 3 bases, and 23 bases lay between the germline ends. CDR1 and CDR2 from the germline V gene are SGHDT and YYEEEE. CDR3 length: 17 residues. This chain's CDR3 is CASSAPGGGQKYYEQYF. DNA for the CDR3: TGTGCCAGCAGCGCCCCGGGGGGCGGACAGAAATACTACGAGCAGTACTTC.

This clonotype was detected ten times or more. Germline and junction disagree at one end, which may indicate a read error. The chain employs TRBV5-1 and TRBJ2-2; possibly TRBD1 or TRBD2 for D (5 bases each). Per germline, CDR1 SGHRS and CDR2 YFSETQ. The CDR3 is 13 amino acids. Here the CDR3 reads CASSRENTGELFF. The CDR3 coding sequence is TGTGCTAGCAGCAGGGAGAACACCGGGGAGCTGTTTTTT.

This rearrangement joins TRBV11-2 to TRBJ2-1; TRBD2 agrees at 7 bases. CDR1 and CDR2 from the germline V gene are SGHAT and FQNNGV. The CDR3 runs 15 residues. The ends lost 3 bases at V and 7 bases at J; junction bases unmatched: 9. The CDR3 region has the DNA TGTGCCAGCAGCTTCAGACTAGCCGTTGCAAATGAGCAGTTCTTC. This translates into CASSFRLAVANEQFF.

This clonotype was detected a few times. This may arise from a read error, as a much more abundant clone is one base away. The rearrangement uses TRBV20-1 and TRBJ1-2; D not certain. The germline V gene has CDR1 DFQATT and CDR2 SNEGSKA (reference sequence). This CDR3 is 12 amino acids long. Here the CDR3 reads CSARDQNYGDTF. DNA for the CDR3: TGCAGTGCTAGAGACCAAAACTATGGCGACACCTTC.

This clonotype was seen repeatedly, ten times or more. The V call is TRBV15, the J call TRBJ2-1, with D hard to call. Germline lookup yields CDR1 LNHNV and CDR2 YYDKDF (reference sequence). The length of the CDR3 is 14 residues. Trimming took off 2 bases at V and 9 bases at J, with 14 bases between the two ends. CDR3 in DNA: TGTGCCACCAGCAGACCCCAGGCGATTGGTGAGCAGTTCTTC. Encoded protein: CATSRPQAIGEQFF.

Only one count was recorded for this clonotype. With a much larger clone just one base away, this may be a read error. The CDR3 region is CASSFGSPEALF. DNA of the CDR3: TGCGCCAGCAGCTTCGGGTCCCCTGAAGCTCTCTTT. V gene TRBV5-1 combines with J gene TRBJ1-1; D is ambiguous. Germline loops: CDR1 SGHRS, CDR2 YFSETQ. The CDR3 has 12 amino acids.

Regarding this clonotype: A much larger clone sits a single nucleotide away, making a read error possible. V is TRBV28 and J is TRBJ2-1; D gene unclear. In germline, CDR1 is MDHEN, CDR2 SYDVKM. The CDR3 spans 12 residues. DNA of the CDR3: TGTGCCAGCAGTTTAAGGCCATCGGAGCATTTCTTC. This translates into CASSLRPSEHFF.

The genes are TRBV7-8 and TRBJ1-5; perhaps TRBD1 as D (5 bases). CDR1 is SGHVS, CDR2 FQNEAQ, per germline. The CDR3 is 14 amino acids. Deletions cut 5 bases from V and 3 bases from J, with 11 bases between. CDR3 region: CASSLGVSNQPQHF. The CDR3 nucleotides read TGTGCCAGCAGCCTGGGGGTTTCCAATCAGCCCCAGCATTTT.

CDR3 region: CASSQPGGATEAFF. As DNA, the CDR3 is TGCGCCAGCAGCCAACCAGGGGGCGCGACTGAAGCTTTCTTT. This chain links TRBV4-1 with TRBJ1-1, with 8 bases fitting TRBD1. V gave up 2 bases and J gave up 5 bases; unmatched junction bases: 4. CDR1 and CDR2 (germline): MGHRA, YSYEKL. This CDR3 comprises 14 residues.

This clonotype has at least ten counts. The V gene is TRBV2, the J gene TRBJ2-2; 11 positions match TRBD2. Trimming removed 7 bases from V and 1 base from J; junction bases left unmatched: 5. CDR1 is SNHLY and CDR2 is FYNNEI in the germline V gene. The CDR3 contains 16 residues. CDR3 sequence reads: CASITSGRENTGELFF. CDR3 sequence (DNA): TGTGCCAGCATTACTAGCGGGAGAGAGAACACCGGGGAGCTGTTTTTT.

This clonotype was recorded many times. The V and J genes are TRBV3-1 and TRBJ2-7, with D perhaps TRBD2 (6 bases). The length of the CDR3 is 17 residues. In germline, CDR1 is LGHDT, CDR2 YNNKEL (reference sequence). V dropped 4 bases and J dropped 0 bases, with 19 bases sitting between them. The CDR3 here is CASSPTPGAQGSYEQYF. The CDR3 coding sequence is TGTGCCAGCAGCCCGACTCCGGGAGCCCAAGGCTCCTACGAGCAGTACTTC.

The chain uses TRBV10-3 and TRBJ2-2, with D perhaps TRBD1 (5 bases). This CDR3 spans 13 amino acids. CDR1 is ENHRY and CDR2 is SYGVKD in the germline V gene. With 8 bases removed from V and 1 base from J, the gap between germline ends came to 8 bases. CDR3 nucleotide sequence: TGTGCCATCCAGGGAAAGAACACCGGGGAGCTGTTTTTT. Translation gives CAIQGKNTGELFF.

The CDR3 DNA follows: TGCGCCAGCAGCCAAGAAACAGGGCCGACCTACGAGCAGTACTTC. Encoded protein: CASSQETGPTYEQYF. V and J are TRBV4-3 and TRBJ2-7; maybe TRBD1 (6 bases). CDR1 and CDR2 (germline): LGHNA, YSLEER. The CDR3 is 15 amino acids. Trimming removed 0 bases from V and 2 bases from J, with 11 bases in between.

This clonotype was observed at least ten times. CDR3 sequence (DNA): TGTGCCAGCATCGGAGACCGCTGGCATTACAATGAGCAGTTCTTC. This gives the protein CASIGDRWHYNEQFF. The chain has TRBV7-8 and TRBJ2-1; no definite D call. The CDR3 spans 15 residues. The V end was cut by 7 bases, the J end by 4 bases, with 17 bases between. CDR1 and CDR2 (germline): SGHVS, FQNEAQ.

This clonotype has only a few counts. The rearrangement links TRBV3-1 to TRBJ2-5; possible D gene TRBD2, 5 bases. V was pared by 1 base and J by 4 bases, with 10 bases between. The CDR3 totals 14 residues. Germline V gives CDR1 LGHDT, CDR2 YNNKEL (reference sequence). This CDR3 reads CASSQVGRGETQYF. DNA of the CDR3: TGTGCCAGCAGCCAAGTGGGGAGAGGAGAGACCCAGTACTTC.

The V gene is TRBV4-3, the J gene TRBJ1-2, with D unclear. Trimming stripped 3 bases from V and 4 bases from J, with 9 bases between. The CDR3 extends over 13 amino acids. Germline loops: CDR1 LGHNA, CDR2 YSLEER. The DNA for the CDR3 is TGCGCCAGCAGCCATCCGGCAGGCTATGGCTACACCTTC. It translates to CASSHPAGYGYTF.

This chain links TRBV5-1 with TRBJ2-2; 8 nucleotides match TRBD2. The CDR3 runs to 18 residues. Germline assignment: CDR1 SGHRS and CDR2 YFSETQ. V was pared by 3 bases and J by 6 bases, with 16 bases of the junction left unmatched. DNA for the CDR3: TGCGCCAGCAGCTCCGGACTAGCAGCTCTTGTAGTCGCCGGGGAGCTGTTTTTT. Translation gives CASSSGLAALVVAGELFF.

This clonotype was counted ten times or more. The chain joins TRBV20-1 to TRBJ2-1, with TRBD2 identical over 8 bases. Germline assignment: CDR1 DFQATT and CDR2 SNEGSKA (reference sequence). CDR3 size: 15 residues. Trimming took 2 bases from V and 4 from J; bases not matched to a gene: 7. The CDR3 DNA reads as TGCAGTGCTAGATTACTAGCGGTTTTATACAATGAGCAGTTCTTC. Its translation: CSARLLAVLYNEQFF.

This clonotype occurred a few times. The chain is built from TRBV28 and TRBJ2-3; the D gene could be TRBD1 or TRBD2 (5 bases each). Germline CDR1 MDHEN, CDR2 SYDVKM. The CDR3 is 13 amino acids. V lost 6 bases to trimming and J lost 6 bases, with 13 bases between them. Here the CDR3 DNA reads TGTGCCAGCAGCCCCGGGACGGAGGATACGCAGTATTTT. It codes for CASSPGTEDTQYF.

This chain uses TRBV3-1 with TRBJ2-4; no reliable D call. Germline loops: CDR1 LGHDT, CDR2 YNNKEL (reference sequence). The CDR3 has 17 residues. V gave up 0 bases and J gave up 7 bases, with 19 bases separating them. The CDR3 nucleotides read TGTGCCAGCAGCCAAGATCTCCCTAGGGCCCCTGGTAACATTCAGTACTTC. Protein product: CASSQDLPRAPGNIQYF.